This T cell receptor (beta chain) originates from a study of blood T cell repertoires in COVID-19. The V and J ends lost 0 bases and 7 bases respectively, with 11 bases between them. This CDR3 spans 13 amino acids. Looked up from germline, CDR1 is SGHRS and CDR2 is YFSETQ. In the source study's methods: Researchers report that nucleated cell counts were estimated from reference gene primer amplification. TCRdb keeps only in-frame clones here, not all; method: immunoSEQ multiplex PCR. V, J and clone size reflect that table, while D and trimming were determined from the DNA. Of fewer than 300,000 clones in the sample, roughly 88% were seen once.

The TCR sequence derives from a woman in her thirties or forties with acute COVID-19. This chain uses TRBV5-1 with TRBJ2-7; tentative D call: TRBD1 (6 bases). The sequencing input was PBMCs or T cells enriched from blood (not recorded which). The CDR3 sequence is CASSLVQGLEQYF. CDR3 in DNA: TGCGCCAGCAGCTTGGTACAGGGTCTAGAGCAGTACTTC.